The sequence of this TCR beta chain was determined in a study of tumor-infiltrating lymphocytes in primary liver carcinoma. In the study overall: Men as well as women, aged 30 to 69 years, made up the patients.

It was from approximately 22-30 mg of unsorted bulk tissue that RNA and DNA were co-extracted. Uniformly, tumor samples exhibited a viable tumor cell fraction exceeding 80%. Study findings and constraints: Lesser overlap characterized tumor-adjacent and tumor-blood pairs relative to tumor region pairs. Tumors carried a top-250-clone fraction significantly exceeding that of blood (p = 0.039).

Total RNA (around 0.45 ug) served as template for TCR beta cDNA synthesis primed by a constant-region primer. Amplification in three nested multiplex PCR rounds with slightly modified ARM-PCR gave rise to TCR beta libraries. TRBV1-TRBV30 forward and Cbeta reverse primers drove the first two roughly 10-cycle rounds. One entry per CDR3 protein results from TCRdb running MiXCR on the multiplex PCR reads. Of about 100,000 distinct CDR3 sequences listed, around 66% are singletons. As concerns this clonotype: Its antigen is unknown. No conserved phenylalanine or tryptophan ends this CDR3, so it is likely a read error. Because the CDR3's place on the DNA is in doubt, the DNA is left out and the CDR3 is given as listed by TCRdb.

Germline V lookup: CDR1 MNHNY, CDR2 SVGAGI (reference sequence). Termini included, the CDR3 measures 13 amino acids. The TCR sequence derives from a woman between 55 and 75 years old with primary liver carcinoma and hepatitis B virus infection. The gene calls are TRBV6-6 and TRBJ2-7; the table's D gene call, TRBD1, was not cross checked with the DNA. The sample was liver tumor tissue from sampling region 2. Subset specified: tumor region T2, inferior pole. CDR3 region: CASTQTGRYEQCL.